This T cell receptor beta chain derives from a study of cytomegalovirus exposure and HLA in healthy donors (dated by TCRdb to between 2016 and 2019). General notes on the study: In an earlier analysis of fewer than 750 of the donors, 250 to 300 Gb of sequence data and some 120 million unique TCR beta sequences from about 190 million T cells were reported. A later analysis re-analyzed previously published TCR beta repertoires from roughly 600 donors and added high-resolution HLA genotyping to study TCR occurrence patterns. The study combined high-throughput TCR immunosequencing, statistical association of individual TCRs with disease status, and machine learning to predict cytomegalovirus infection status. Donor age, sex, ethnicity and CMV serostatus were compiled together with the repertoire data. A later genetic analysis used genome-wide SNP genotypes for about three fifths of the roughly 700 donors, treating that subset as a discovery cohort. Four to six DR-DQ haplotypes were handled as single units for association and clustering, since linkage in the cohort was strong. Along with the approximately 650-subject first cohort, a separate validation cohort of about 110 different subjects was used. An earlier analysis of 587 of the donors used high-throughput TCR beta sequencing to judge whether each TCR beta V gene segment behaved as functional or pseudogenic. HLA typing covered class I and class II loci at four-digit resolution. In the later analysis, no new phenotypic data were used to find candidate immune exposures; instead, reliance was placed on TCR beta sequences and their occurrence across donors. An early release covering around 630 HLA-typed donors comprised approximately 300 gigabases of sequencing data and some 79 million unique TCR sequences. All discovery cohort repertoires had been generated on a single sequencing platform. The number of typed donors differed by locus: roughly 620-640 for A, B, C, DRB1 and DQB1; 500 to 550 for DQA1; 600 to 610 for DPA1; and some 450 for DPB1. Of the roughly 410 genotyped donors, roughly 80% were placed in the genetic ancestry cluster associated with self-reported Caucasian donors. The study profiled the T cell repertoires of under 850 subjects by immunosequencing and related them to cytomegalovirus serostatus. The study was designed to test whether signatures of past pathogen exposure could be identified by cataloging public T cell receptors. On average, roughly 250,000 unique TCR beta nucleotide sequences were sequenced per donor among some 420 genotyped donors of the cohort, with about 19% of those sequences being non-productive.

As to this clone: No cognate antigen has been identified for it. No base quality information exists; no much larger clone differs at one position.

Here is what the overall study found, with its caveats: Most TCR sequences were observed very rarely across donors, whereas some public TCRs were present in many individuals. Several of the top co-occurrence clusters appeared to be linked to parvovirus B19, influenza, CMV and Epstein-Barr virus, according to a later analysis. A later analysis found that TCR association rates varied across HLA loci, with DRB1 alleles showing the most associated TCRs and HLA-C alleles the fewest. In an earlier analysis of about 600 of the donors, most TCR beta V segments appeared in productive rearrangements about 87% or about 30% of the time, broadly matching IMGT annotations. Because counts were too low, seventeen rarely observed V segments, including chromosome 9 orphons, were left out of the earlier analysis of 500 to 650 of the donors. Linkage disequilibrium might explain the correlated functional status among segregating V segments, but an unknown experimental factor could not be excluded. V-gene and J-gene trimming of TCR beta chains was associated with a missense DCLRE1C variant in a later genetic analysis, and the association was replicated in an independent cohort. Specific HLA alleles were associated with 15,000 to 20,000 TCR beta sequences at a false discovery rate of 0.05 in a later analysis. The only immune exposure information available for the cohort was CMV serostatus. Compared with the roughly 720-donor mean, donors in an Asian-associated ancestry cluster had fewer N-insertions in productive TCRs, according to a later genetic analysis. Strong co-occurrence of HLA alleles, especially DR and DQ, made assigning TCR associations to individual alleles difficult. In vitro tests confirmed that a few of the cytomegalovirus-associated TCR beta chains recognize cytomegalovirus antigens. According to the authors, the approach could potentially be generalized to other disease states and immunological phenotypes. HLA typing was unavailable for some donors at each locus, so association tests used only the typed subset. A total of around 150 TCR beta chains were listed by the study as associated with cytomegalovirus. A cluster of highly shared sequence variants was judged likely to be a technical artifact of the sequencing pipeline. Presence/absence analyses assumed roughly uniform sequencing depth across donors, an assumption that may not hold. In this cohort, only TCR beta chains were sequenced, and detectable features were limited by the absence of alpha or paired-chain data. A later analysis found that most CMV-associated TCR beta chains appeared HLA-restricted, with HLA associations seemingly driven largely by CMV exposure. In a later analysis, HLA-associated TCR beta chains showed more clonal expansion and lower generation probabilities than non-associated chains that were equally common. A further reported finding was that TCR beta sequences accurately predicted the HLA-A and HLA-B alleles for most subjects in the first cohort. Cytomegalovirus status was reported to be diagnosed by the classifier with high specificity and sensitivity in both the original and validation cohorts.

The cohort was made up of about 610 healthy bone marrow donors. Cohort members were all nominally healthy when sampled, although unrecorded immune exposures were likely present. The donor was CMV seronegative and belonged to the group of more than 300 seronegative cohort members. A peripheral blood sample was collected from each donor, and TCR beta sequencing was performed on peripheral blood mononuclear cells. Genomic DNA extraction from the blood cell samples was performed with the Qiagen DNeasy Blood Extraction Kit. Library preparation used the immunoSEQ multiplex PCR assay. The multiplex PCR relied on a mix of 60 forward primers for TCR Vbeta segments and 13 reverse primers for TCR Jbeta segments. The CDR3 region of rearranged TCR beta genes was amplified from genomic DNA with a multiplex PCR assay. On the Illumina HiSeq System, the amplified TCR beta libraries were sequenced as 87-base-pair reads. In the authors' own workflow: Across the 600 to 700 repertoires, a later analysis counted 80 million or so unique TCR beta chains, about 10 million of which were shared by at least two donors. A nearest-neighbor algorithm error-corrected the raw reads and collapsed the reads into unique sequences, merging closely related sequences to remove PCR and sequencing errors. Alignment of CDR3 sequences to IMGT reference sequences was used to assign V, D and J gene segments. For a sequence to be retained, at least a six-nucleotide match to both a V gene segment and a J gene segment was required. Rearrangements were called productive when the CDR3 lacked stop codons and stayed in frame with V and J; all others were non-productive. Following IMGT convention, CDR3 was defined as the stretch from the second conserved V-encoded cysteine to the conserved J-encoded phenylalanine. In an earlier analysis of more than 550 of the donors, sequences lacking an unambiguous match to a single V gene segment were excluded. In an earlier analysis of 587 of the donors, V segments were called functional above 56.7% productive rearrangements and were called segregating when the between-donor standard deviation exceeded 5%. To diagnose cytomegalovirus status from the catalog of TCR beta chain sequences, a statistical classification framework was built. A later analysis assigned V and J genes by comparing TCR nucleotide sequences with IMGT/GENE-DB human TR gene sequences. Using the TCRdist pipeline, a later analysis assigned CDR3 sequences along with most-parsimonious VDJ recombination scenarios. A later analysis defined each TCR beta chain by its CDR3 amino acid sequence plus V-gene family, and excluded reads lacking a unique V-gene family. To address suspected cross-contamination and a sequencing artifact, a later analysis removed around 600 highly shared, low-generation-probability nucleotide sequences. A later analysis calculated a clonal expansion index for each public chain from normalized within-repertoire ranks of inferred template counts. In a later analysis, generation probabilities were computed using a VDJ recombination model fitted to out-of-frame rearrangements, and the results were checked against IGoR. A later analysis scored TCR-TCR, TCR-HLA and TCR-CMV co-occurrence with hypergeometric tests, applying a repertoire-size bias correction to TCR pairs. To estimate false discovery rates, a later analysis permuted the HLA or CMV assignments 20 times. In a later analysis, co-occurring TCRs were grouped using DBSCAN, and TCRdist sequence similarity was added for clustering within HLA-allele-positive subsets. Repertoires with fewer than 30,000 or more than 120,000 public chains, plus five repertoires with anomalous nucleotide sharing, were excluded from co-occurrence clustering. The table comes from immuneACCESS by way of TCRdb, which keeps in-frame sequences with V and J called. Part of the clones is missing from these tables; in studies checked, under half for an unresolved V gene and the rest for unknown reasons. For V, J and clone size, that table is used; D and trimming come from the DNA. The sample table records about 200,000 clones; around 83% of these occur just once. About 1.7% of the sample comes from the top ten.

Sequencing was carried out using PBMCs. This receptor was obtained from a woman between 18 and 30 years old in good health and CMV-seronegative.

The DNA sequence follows: TGTGCCAGCAGTGTCAGGCCAGAGACCCAGTACTTC. Translated, it gives CASSVRPETQYF. The chain employs TRBV5-4 and TRBJ2-5, with no reliable assignment of the D segment. Based on the germline V gene (reference sequence), the CDR1 and CDR2 sequences are SGHNT and YYREEE. Including cysteine and phenylalanine, the CDR3 has 12 amino acids. Only the CDR3 DNA is retained, 36 bases long and in frame from the first base. The germline ends are 9 bases apart after V is trimmed by 5 bases and J by 4 bases.